Listed here are 9 T cell receptor beta chains from one sample, sequenced in a study of cytomegalovirus exposure and HLA in healthy donors. 13 Jbeta primers and 60 Vbeta primers were used for the PCR. The data were produced by immunoSEQ multiplex PCR, yet TCRdb's version contains in-frame clones alone and is incomplete. Of around 110,000 clones listed, about 59% are singletons. Source material: PBMCs. These receptors all come from a woman in her forties in good health and CMV-seropositive.

This chain connects TRBV5-1 to TRBJ2-3; TRBD2 matches at 8 bases. This CDR3 is 14 amino acids long. CDR1 is SGHRS and CDR2 is YFSETQ in the germline V gene. Unmatched junction bases numbered 2, after V lost 5 bases and J lost 0 bases. The CDR3 is CASRWTSSTDTQYF. In DNA, the CDR3 is TGCGCCAGCAGGTGGACTAGCAGCACAGATACGCAGTATTTT.

The V and J genes are TRBV5-4 and TRBJ2-7; D gene uncertain. The germline V and J ends were trimmed by 0 bases and 6 bases, with 19 bases remaining between them. The CDR3 contains 16 residues. Germline V gene sequence: CDR1 SGHNT, CDR2 YYREEE (reference sequence). The CDR3 region is CASSLGRVSVESEQYF. The CDR3, as DNA: TGTGCCAGCAGCTTGGGTCGCGTTTCGGTGGAGTCCGAGCAGTACTTC.

The chain links TRBV4-1 to TRBJ2-1; D is possibly TRBD2 (5 bases). This CDR3 has 17 amino acids. Deletions cut 3 bases from V and 5 bases from J, with 20 bases between. Germline loops: CDR1 MGHRA, CDR2 YSYEKL. CDR3 coding DNA: TGCGCCAGCAGCCATCTTACAGCGGACTTGATGAACAATGAGCAGTTCTTC. Translation: CASSHLTADLMNNEQFF.

The rearrangement links TRBV5-6 to TRBJ2-1, with TRBD2 identical over 7 bases. V was clipped by 0 bases and J by 2 bases; unmatched bases: 5. Germline lookup yields CDR1 SGHDT and CDR2 YYEEEE. The CDR3 covers 16 residues. The CDR3 sequence is CASSLGGGSTYNEQFF. For the CDR3, the DNA is TGTGCCAGCAGCTTGGGGGGCGGGAGCACCTACAATGAGCAGTTCTTC.

This clone has more than one count but fewer than ten. The J gene is TRBJ1-5, the V gene TRBV7-2; D perhaps matches TRBD1 (6 bases). Trimming took 4 bases from V and 3 from J, leaving 13 bases between them. In germline, CDR1 is SGHTA, CDR2 FQGNSA. The CDR3 extends over 15 amino acids. The CDR3 loop is CASSSQTGANQPQHF. The CDR3 nucleotides read TGTGCCAGCAGCTCCCAGACAGGCGCCAATCAGCCCCAGCATTTT. Drawing the rest from reference TRBV7-2 and TRBJ1-5, the complete variable domain is GAGVSQSPSNKVTEKGKDVELRCDPISGHTALYWYRQSLGQGLEFLIYFQGNSAPDKSGLPSDRFSAERTGGSVSTLTIQRTQQEDSAVYLCASSSQTGANQPQHFGDGTRLSIL.

This chain links TRBV18 with TRBJ2-2, with D possibly TRBD1 on 6 matching bases. This CDR3 comprises 14 residues. CDR1 is KGHSH, CDR2 LQKENI, per germline. V lost 10 bases to trimming and J lost 2 bases, with 14 bases between them. This CDR3 is CATKGQPNTGELFF. CDR3 in DNA: TGTGCCACAAAAGGACAGCCTAACACCGGGGAGCTGTTTTTT. Full variable domain (rest looked up from reference TRBV18 and TRBJ2-2): NAGVMQNPRHLVRRRGQEARLRCSPMKGHSHVYWYRQLPEEGLKFMVYLQKENIIDESGMPKERFSAEFPKEGPSILRIQQVVRGDSAAYFCATKGQPNTGELFFGEGSRLTVL.

The rearrangement uses TRBV9 and TRBJ1-2; D possibly corresponds to TRBD1 (5 bases). CDR1 and CDR2 from the germline V gene are SGDLS and YYNGEE. V was clipped by 4 bases and J by 7 bases, with 17 bases between them. The CDR3 is made up of 14 amino acids. The CDR3 here is CASSSLTGVIGYTF. The CDR3 DNA follows: TGTGCCAGCAGCTCCCTTACAGGAGTTATTGGCTACACCTTC.

The gene calls are TRBV5-1 and TRBJ1-2; 11 nucleotides agree with TRBD1. Germline V lookup: CDR1 SGHRS, CDR2 YFSETQ. The J segment lost 8 bases and the V segment lost 4 bases, leaving 4 bases of the junction unmatched. The CDR3 consists of 13 residues. CDR3 coding DNA: TGCGCCAGCAGCGGGGGACAGGGGGACGGCTACACCTTC. This gives the protein CASSGGQGDGYTF.

The V and J genes are TRBV11-2 and TRBJ2-3; maybe TRBD2 (6 bases). The CDR3 totals 15 residues. Germline CDR1 is SGHAT and CDR2 is FQNNGV. The ends were cut back, 3 bases at V and 2 bases at J, with 12 bases in the middle. CDR3 DNA: TGTGCCAGCAGCTTGCCGGGAGTCCCCACAGATACGCAGTATTTT. This translates into CASSLPGVPTDTQYF.